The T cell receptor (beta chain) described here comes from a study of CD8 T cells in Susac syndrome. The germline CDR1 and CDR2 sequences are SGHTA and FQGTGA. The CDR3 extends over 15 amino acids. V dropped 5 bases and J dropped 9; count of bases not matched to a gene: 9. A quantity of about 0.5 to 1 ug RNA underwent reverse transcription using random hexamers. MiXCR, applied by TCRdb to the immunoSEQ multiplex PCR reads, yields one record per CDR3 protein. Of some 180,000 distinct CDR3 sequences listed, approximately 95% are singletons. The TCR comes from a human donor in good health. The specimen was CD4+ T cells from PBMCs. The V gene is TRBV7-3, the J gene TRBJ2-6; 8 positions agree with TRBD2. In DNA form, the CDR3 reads TGTGCCAGCAGCCTCCGGGAGGGACTTGACAACGTCCTGACTTTC. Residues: CASSLREGLDNVLTF.